This T cell receptor (beta chain) stems from a study of spatial heterogeneity in lung cancer (dated by TCRdb to between 2018 and 2021). In the study overall: Beta-chain transcripts were consistently detected in greater numbers than alpha-chain transcripts, which likely reflects a higher abundance of beta-chain transcripts. In the raw uncorrected reads, each unique combination of TCR and UMI appeared more than ten times on average. TCR alpha and beta repertoires were quantitatively compared across multiple tumor regions, matched nontumor lung and blood in non-small cell lung cancer. Nonsynonymous mutation counts, determined by whole-exome sequencing of tumor tissue, were related to TCR repertoire features. At surgery, hundreds of tumor regions, some 61 matched nontumor lung samples and more than 50 PBMC samples were TCR-sequenced for both alpha and beta chains. The paper's findings and limits, for the study overall: Confirming at a functional level the hypothesis that regional TCRs recognize regional mutations was considered to require additional single-cell paired TCR alpha and beta sequencing. Ubiquitous expanded tumor TCRs showed up in blood more often at tumor resection than at routine follow-up.

From the cysteine up to the phenylalanine, the CDR3 has a length of 13 residues. Left in the record is the CDR3 DNA by itself, 39 bases read in frame from the first base. CDR1 and CDR2 (SNHLY, FYNNEI) derive from the germline V gene. At the junction V is shortened by 5 bases and J by 5 bases, with 12 bases in between. This clonotype appeared many times. No antigen is known for it. No base quality values were provided; no much bigger clone lies one nucleotide off. Libraries were constructed by 5' RACE. The instrument was a NextSeq 500. In the TCR library protocol, a unique molecular identifier was attached to each TCR cDNA molecule so that PCR and sequencing errors could be corrected. In the source study's methods: TCR identification, UMI-based error correction and CDR3 extraction were all carried out with Decombinator tools. Expanded TCRs were defined as those above a frequency of 2 per 1,000, corresponding to the top 1% of the tumor frequency distribution. Rényi diversity was computed with the R vegan package after subsampling each repertoire 100 times to 5,000 TCRs. CDR3 similarity networks were built from amino acid triplet string-kernel similarity, with CDR3s being connected when pairwise similarity was above 0.82. The public reads were reanalyzed by TCRdb: fastp trimming at Q25, MiXCR alignment, in-frame beta chains only. Here each entry gathers all rows of one CDR3 protein and keeps the most common genes and DNA. In this record, the V and J calls reflect TCRdb's handling and not the investigators' own analysis. The sample yields approximately 40,000 distinct CDR3 sequences; approximately 7% were counted once. Around 43% of the sample rests with the top ten.

Reading the label with the study, this specimen's time point is: sample taken at primary tumor resection. Donors were 70 or so patients with early-stage, untreated non-small cell lung cancer from the lung TRACERx cohort. Whole RNA extracted from tumor and nontumor lung tissue, or from cryopreserved PBMC samples, was used for TCR sequencing without cell sorting. Only patients with enough RNA available from two or more tumor regions were chosen for TCR sequencing. Material: PBMCs, obtained at surgery. The receptor was isolated from a female donor with early-stage non-small cell lung cancer. The chain is assembled from TRBV2 and TRBJ1-2; the D gene assignment is ambiguous. The CDR3 protein is CASSWENMYGYTF. The DNA sequence reads TGTGCCAGCAGTTGGGAGAACATGTATGGCTACACCTTC.